Below are 17 T cell receptor beta chains sequenced from a single sample in a study of T cell repertoires in cytomegalovirus infection. TCRdb reprocessed the reads via MiXCR and lists one record per CDR3 protein. Among about 770,000 distinct CDR3 sequences listed, almost 30% were seen once. Their recognized antigens are unknown. Specimen: cultured CD8+ T cells from PBMCs, collected from culture after CMV antigen stimulation. These receptors originate from a human donor in good health (CMV status not recorded). Some clones in this sample may be carry-over from other donors' samples.

This clonotype was seen only a few times. The chain carries TRBV7-2 and TRBJ2-7; the D is unclear. Germline V gene sequence: CDR1 SGHTA, CDR2 FQGNSA. Trimming pared 5 bases from V and 5 bases from J, leaving 13 bases between. This CDR3 is 13 amino acids long. The CDR3 reads CASSLMEGHEQYV. CDR3 DNA: TGTGCCAGCAGCCTCATGGAAGGGCACGAGCAGTACGTC.

This clonotype has only a few counts. The chain recombines TRBV25-1 with TRBJ1-4; no definite D call. Germline V lookup: CDR1 MGHDK, CDR2 SYGVNS. The CDR3 has 15 residues. V lost 4 bases, J lost 0 bases, and 9 bases lay in between. The CDR3 protein is CASSAWGATNEKLFF. CDR3 sequence (DNA): TGTGCCAGCAGTGCCTGGGGTGCAACTAATGAAAAACTGTTTTTT.

The chain couples TRBV5-6 to TRBJ1-2; no clear D. This CDR3 comprises 14 residues. The germline V and J ends were trimmed by 3 bases and 3 bases, with 12 bases remaining between them. In germline, CDR1 is SGHDT, CDR2 YYEEEE. The CDR3 here is CASSSWAGDYGYTF. CDR3 nucleotides: TGTGCCAGCAGCTCCTGGGCGGGCGACTATGGCTACACCTTC.

The gene calls are TRBV24-1 and TRBJ1-5, with D perhaps matching TRBD1 (6 bases). The CDR3 spans 13 residues. Germline CDR1 and CDR2: KGHDR and SFDVKD. Trimming cost V 8 bases and J 7 bases, with 14 bases left between them. In nucleotides, the CDR3 is TGTGCCACCAAGGCCAGGCAGGGGCAGCCCCAGCATTTT. Protein: CATKARQGQPQHF.

This clonotype was seen only a few times. The CDR3 bases are TGTGCCAGTAACAGTCTTAACACCGGGGAGCTGTTTTTT. Protein product: CASNSLNTGELFF. The genes are TRBV19 and TRBJ2-2; D not resolved. There are 13 residues in the CDR3. Germline values: CDR1 LNHDA, CDR2 SQIVND (reference sequence). Trimming left V 7 bases short and J 2 bases short, with 8 bases between.

This clonotype has more than one count but fewer than ten. The V call is TRBV14, the J call TRBJ2-7; 7 bases line up with TRBD1. V trimming: 8 bases; J trimming: 5 bases; junction bases outside the gene matches: 12. The CDR3 spans 14 residues. The germline CDR1 and CDR2 sequences are SGHDN and FVKESK. DNA of the CDR3: TGTGCCAGCCGTAGAACAGGGGTAGAAAACGAGCAGTACTTC. Protein sequence: CASRRTGVENEQYF.

This clonotype was found once. The junction and the germline gene differ at one end; a read error may be behind it. J is TRBJ1-3 and V is TRBV7-2; the D is unclear. The CDR3 sequence is 11 residues long. Germline loops: CDR1 SGHTA, CDR2 FQGNSA. The CDR3 DNA sequence: TGTGCCAGCATCGCAGGAAACACCATGTATTTT. Protein sequence: CASIAGNTMYF.

The chain is built from TRBV12-3 or TRBV12-4 and TRBJ1-5; D is ambiguous. The CDR3 is made up of 11 amino acids. Deletions cut 4 bases from V and 11 bases from J, with 9 bases between. CDR3 DNA sequence: TGTGCCAGCAGTTCAAGTGCGACCCAGCATTTT. Its translation: CASSSSATQHF.

The chain combines TRBV7-6 with TRBJ2-7, with 10 positions matching TRBD1. Germline-derived CDR1 and CDR2 are SGHVS and FNYEAQ. The CDR3 runs to 15 residues. The CDR3 spells CASGYGTGASYEQYF. The CDR3 DNA follows: TGTGCTAGCGGCTACGGGACAGGGGCCTCCTACGAGCAGTACTTC.

The chain employs TRBV9 and TRBJ2-5; 10 positions match TRBD2. The CDR3 spans 16 residues. The trim removed 3 bases at V and 1 base at J, leaving 6 bases unmatched. CDR1 SGDLS and CDR2 YYNGEE come from the germline V gene. CDR3 amino acids: CASSAYSGGPQETQYF. The CDR3 bases are TGTGCCAGCAGCGCCTATAGCGGGGGGCCCCAAGAGACCCAGTACTTC. The complete variable domain, with remaining parts taken from reference TRBV9 and TRBJ2-5, reads DSGVTQTPKHLITATGQRVTLRCSPRSGDLSVYWYQQSLDQGLQFLIQYYNGEERAKGNILERFSAQQFPDLHSELNLSSLELGDSALYFCASSAYSGGPQETQYFGPGTRLLVL.

The chain carries TRBV20-1 and TRBJ2-7; D unclear. This CDR3 comprises 14 residues. Germline V gives CDR1 DFQATT, CDR2 SNEGSKA (reference sequence). V was clipped by 0 bases and J by 2 bases, with 11 bases between them. The CDR3 is CSARDSWSAYEQYF. DNA for the CDR3: TGCAGTGCTAGAGACAGCTGGTCGGCCTACGAGCAGTACTTC.

The sample holds a few counts of this clonotype. The gene calls are TRBV6-6 and TRBJ1-5, with D unresolved. The CDR3 is 15 amino acids. Germline V CDR1 and CDR2: MNHNY, SVGAGI (reference sequence). The ends were cut back, 2 bases at V and 6 bases at J, with 14 bases in the middle. The CDR3 is CASSYPGQAGQPQHF. The DNA for the CDR3 is TGTGCCAGCAGTTACCCAGGTCAGGCTGGTCAGCCCCAGCATTTT.

This chain joins TRBV7-9 and TRBJ2-1; D is undetermined. The germline gives CDR1 SEHNR, CDR2 FQNEAQ (reference sequence). CDR3 length equals 12 residues. Trimming pared 4 bases from V and 8 bases from J, leaving 9 bases between. CDR3 sequence (DNA): TGTGCCAGCAGCTCCCCCAGGTATGAGCAGTTCTTC. Amino acids: CASSSPRYEQFF.

There are many counts of this clonotype. V is TRBV7-2 and J is TRBJ2-5; TRBD1 aligns across 10 bases. V lost 5 bases to trimming and J lost 0 bases; unmatched junction nucleotides: 3. CDR1 and CDR2 (germline): SGHTA, FQGNSA. The CDR3 has 15 residues. CDR3 sequence (DNA): TGTGCCAGCAGCGAGGACAGGGGGTACCAAGAGACCCAGTACTTC. Encoded protein: CASSEDRGYQETQYF. Combining the CDR3 with reference TRBV7-2 and TRBJ2-5 gives the whole variable domain GAGVSQSPSNKVTEKGKDVELRCDPISGHTALYWYRQSLGQGLEFLIYFQGNSAPDKSGLPSDRFSAERTGGSVSTLTIQRTQQEDSAVYLCASSEDRGYQETQYFGPGTRLLVL.

J is TRBJ2-3 and V is TRBV20-1; D gene ambiguous. Trimming removed 6 bases at V and 2 bases at J, with 21 bases between. The CDR3 loop spans 16 amino acids. Germline-derived CDR1 and CDR2 are DFQATT and SNEGSKA (reference sequence). CDR3 in DNA: TGCAGTGCACCAGAGACGGATTTACTATTCACAGATACGCAGTATTTT. Residues: CSAPETDLLFTDTQYF.

This clonotype was observed a handful of times. This chain connects TRBV10-3 to TRBJ2-2; D call uncertain. Germline assignment: CDR1 ENHRY and CDR2 SYGVKD. The CDR3 sequence is 14 residues long. V dropped 3 bases and J dropped 5 bases, with 10 bases sitting between them. CDR3 residues: CAISDPSRTGELFF. The CDR3, as DNA: TGTGCCATCAGTGACCCCTCTAGGACCGGGGAGCTGTTTTTT.

Many counts were recorded for this clonotype. V and J are TRBV12-3 or TRBV12-4 and TRBJ2-3; TRBD1 matches 7 bases. The V and J ends lost 4 bases and 7 bases, in that order; junction bases with no gene match: 14. The CDR3 covers 16 residues. The CDR3 protein is CASSSETGRFHHTQYF. Here the CDR3 DNA reads TGTGCCAGCAGTTCAGAGACAGGGCGTTTCCATCATACGCAGTATTTT.